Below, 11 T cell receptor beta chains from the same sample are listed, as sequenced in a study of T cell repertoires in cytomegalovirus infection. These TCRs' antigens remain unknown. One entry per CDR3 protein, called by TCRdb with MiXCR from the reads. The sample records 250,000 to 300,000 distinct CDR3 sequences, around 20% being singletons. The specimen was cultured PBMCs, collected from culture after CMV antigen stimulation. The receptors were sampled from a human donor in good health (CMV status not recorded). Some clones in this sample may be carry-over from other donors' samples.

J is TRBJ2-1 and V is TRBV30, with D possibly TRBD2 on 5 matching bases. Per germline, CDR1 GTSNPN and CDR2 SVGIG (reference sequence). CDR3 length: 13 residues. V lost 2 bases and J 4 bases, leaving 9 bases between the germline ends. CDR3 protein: CAWSPTRYNEQFF. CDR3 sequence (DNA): TGTGCCTGGAGTCCAACTAGATACAATGAGCAGTTCTTC.

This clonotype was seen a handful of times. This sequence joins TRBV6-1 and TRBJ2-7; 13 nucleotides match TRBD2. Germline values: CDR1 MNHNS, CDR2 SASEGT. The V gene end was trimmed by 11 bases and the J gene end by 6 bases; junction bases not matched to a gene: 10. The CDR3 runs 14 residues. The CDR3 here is CAGKTGLAGVEQYF. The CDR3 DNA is TGTGCCGGAAAAACCGGACTAGCGGGAGTCGAGCAGTACTTC.

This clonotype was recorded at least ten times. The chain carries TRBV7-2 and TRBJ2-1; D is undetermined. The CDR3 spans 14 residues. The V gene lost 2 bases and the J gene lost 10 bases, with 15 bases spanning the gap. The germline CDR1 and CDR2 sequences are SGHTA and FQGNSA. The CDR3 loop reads CASSLLRTLAEQFF. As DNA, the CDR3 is TGTGCCAGCAGCTTACTTAGGACGCTCGCGGAGCAGTTCTTC.

In DNA, the CDR3 is TGCAGTGCTAGACGCCCAGGGAATCAGCCCCAGCATTTT. Translation gives CSARRPGNQPQHF. The rearrangement uses TRBV20-1 and TRBJ1-5, with a tentative D call TRBD1 (5 bases). The CDR3 contains 13 residues. Trimming stripped 2 bases from V and 4 bases from J, with 9 bases between. Per the germline V gene, CDR1 is DFQATT and CDR2 is SNEGSKA (reference sequence).

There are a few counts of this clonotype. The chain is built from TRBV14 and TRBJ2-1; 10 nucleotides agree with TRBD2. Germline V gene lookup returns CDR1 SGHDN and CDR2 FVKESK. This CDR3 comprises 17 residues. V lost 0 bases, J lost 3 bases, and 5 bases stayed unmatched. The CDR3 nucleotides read TGTGCCAGCAGCCAAGAGGCGATAGCGGGAGGCTACAATGAGCAGTTCTTC. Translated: CASSQEAIAGGYNEQFF.

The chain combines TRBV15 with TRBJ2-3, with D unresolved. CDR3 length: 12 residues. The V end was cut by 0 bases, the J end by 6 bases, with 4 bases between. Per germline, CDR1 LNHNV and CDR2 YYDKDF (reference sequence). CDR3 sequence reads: CATSRDGDTQYF. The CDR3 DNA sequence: TGTGCCACCAGCAGAGACGGCGATACGCAGTATTTT. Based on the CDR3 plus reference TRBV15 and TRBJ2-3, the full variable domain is DAMVIQNPRYQVTQFGKPVTLSCSQTLNHNVMYWYQQKSSQAPKLLFHYYDKDFNNEADTPDNFQSRRPNTSFCFLDIRSPGLGDTAMYLCATSRDGDTQYFGPGTRLTVL.

CDR3 nucleotide sequence: TGTGCCAGCAGCTTAGGAACCGGCATGAGCTCCTACAATGAGCAGTTCTTC. It yields the protein CASSLGTGMSSYNEQFF. The chain has TRBV7-6 and TRBJ2-1; D remains unclear. Germline assignment: CDR1 SGHVS and CDR2 FNYEAQ. There are 17 residues in the CDR3. The V gene lost 1 base and the J gene lost 0 bases, with 13 bases spanning the gap.

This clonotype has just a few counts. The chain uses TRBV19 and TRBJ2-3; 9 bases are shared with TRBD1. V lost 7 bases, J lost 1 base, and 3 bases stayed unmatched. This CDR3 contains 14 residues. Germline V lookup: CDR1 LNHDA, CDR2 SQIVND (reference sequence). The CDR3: CASTRTGGTDTQYF. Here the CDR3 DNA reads TGTGCCAGTACTAGGACAGGGGGCACAGATACGCAGTATTTT.

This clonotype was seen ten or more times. The CDR3 coding sequence is TGTGCCAGCAGCTTCGGAACTCAGCCCCAGCATTTT. Protein product: CASSFGTQPQHF. The chain links TRBV7-2 to TRBJ1-5; unclear D gene. Germline-derived CDR1 and CDR2 are SGHTA and FQGNSA. The CDR3 runs 12 residues. Trimming pared 3 bases from V and 6 bases from J, leaving 6 bases between.

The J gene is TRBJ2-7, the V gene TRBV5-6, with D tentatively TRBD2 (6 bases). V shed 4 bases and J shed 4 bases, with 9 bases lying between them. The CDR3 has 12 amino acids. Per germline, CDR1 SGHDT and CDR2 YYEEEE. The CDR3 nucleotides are TGTGCCAGCAGCCTGACTAGTTACGAGCAGTACTTC. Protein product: CASSLTSYEQYF.

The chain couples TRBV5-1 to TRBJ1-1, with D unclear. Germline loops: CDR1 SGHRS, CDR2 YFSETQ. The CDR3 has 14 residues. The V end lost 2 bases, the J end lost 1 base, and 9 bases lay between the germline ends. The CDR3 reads CASSLSTPNTEAFF. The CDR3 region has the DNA TGCGCCAGCAGCTTATCCACGCCGAACACTGAAGCTTTCTTT.